The clone carrying this TCR beta chain appeared many times. The record originates from a study of metastatic and nonmetastatic thyroid tumors. Until they underwent thyroid surgery, no patient had received any treatment. Via MiXCR, TCRdb re-called the PCR reads. Of about 30,000 clones listed, 9.5% to 14% are singletons. The clonotype originates from a female donor with papillary thyroid cancer or a benign thyroid nodule (not recorded which). Some clones in this sample may be carry-over from other donors' samples. The sample was blood.

The CDR3 sequence: CASSLAGGREQYF. The CDR3 region has the DNA TGTGCCAGCAGTTTAGCAGGGGGCAGAGAGCAGTACTTC. V gene TRBV27 combines with J gene TRBJ2-7, with 8 bases lining up with TRBD1. Per the germline V gene, CDR1 is MNHEY and CDR2 is SMNVEV (reference sequence). This CDR3 has 13 residues. The V gene end was trimmed by 2 bases and the J gene end by 7 bases; junction bases not matched to a gene: 4.